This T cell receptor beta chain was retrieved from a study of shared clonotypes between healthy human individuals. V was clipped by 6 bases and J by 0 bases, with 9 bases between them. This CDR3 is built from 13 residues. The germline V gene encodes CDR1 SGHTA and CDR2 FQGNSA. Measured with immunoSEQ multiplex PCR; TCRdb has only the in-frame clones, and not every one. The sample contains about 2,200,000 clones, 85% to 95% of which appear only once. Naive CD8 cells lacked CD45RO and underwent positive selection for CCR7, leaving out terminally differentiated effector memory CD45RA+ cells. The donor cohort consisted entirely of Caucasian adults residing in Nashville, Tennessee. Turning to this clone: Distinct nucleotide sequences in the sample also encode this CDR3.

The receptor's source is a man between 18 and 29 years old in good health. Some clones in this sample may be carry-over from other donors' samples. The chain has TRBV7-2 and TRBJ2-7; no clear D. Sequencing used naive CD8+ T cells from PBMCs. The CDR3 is CASSPSTSYEQYF. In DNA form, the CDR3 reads TGTGCCAGCAGTCCGAGCACCTCCTACGAGCAGTACTTC.